This T cell receptor beta chain was found in a study of glioma-infiltrating T cells. Study details: Blood libraries targeted roughly 4.5- to 11-fold coverage of roughly 920,000 T cells.

Amplification of TCR alpha and beta CDR3 regions from RNA used iRepertoire nested multiplex PCR. TCRdb used MiXCR to reprocess the multiplex PCR reads, holding one entry per CDR3 protein. The table records more than 300,000 distinct CDR3 sequences, 41% of them present only once. Study-wide findings and caveats: Non-neoplastic patients had below-expected tissue-blood divergence, while all gliomas exceeded expectation. Very few CDR3 sequences were shared between tissue and blood.

This clonotype was counted once. The antigen remains unidentified. One base away lies a much larger clone, so this may be a sequencing read error. Sequenced input: glioma tissue, nonneoplastic brain tissue, or PBMCs (not recorded which). This sequence originates from a human donor with low-grade glioma or glioblastoma, undergoing nonglioma brain surgery, or in good health (not recorded which).

CDR3 DNA sequence: TGTGCCAGCAGTTTAGCCTTGACAGGGGGGCACGAGACCCAGTACTTC. It translates to CASSLALTGGHETQYF. J is TRBJ2-5 and V is TRBV27; 9 bases line up with TRBD1. This CDR3 has 16 residues. J lost 5 bases, V lost 2 bases, and 9 bases had no gene match. CDR1 is MNHEY and CDR2 is SMNVEV in the germline V gene (reference sequence).